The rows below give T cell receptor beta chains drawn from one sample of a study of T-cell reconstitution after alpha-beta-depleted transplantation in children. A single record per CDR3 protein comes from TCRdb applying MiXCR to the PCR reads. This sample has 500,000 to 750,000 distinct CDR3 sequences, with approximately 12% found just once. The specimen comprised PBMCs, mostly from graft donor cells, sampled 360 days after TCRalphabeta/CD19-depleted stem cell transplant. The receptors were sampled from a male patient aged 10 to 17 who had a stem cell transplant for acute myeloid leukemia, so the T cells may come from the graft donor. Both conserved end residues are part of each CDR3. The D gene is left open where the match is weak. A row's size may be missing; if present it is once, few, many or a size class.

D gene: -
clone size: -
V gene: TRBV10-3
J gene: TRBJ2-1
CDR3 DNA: TGTGCCATCAGTGAAGTCCCAGCCGACAATGAGCAGTTCTTC
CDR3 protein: CAISEVPADNEQFF

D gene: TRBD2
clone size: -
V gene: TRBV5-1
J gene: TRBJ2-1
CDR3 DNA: TGCGCCAGCAGCAATCCCCAAAATAGTCGAGCGGGACACAATGAGCAGTTCTTC
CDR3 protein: CASSNPQNSRAGHNEQFF

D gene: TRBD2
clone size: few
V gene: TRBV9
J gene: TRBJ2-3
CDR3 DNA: TGTGCCAGCAGCGTAGAGTTCAGTGGACTAGCGGGAATCACAGATACGCAGTATTTT
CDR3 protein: CASSVEFSGLAGITDTQYF

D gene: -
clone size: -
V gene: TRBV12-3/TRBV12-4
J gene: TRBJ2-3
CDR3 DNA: TGTGCCAGCCTGCGCGTCTCGGGCACAGATACGCAGTATTTT
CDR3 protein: CASLRVSGTDTQYF

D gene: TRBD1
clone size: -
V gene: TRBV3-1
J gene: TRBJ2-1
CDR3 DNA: TGTGCCAGCAGCCAAGCCCCCCTCGACAGGGGGATGTACAATGAGCAGTTCTTC
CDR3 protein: CASSQAPLDRGMYNEQFF

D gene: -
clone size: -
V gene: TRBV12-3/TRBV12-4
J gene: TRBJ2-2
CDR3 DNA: TGTGCCAGCAGCCCCATGATGGGGCCCGGGGAGCTGTTTTTT
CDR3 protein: CASSPMMGPGELFF

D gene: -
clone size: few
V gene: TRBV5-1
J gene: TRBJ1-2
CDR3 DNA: TGCGCCAGCAGCTTGGCCGACAGCTATGGCTACACCTTC
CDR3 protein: CASSLADSYGYTF

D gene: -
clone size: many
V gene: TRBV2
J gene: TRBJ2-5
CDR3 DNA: TGTGCCAGCAGTGAAGGAAGACCGTCAGAGACCCAGTACTTC
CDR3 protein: CASSEGRPSETQYF

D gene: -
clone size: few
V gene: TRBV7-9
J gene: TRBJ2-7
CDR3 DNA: TGTGCCAGCAGCTTAGATCACCTAAACCTAGACGAGCAGTACTTC
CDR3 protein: CASSLDHLNLDEQYF

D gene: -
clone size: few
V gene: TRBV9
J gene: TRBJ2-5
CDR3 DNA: TGTGCCAGCAGCCCAGGGACACTGTCATACAAGGGGGAGACCCAGTACTTC
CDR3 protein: CASSPGTLSYKGETQYF

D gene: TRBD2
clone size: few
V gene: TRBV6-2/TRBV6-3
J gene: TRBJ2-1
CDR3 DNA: TGTGCCAGCAGTTACTCGGGGCAGGGAGCGACTAGCGGGAGCTACAATGAGCAGTTCTTC
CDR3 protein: CASSYSGQGATSGSYNEQFF

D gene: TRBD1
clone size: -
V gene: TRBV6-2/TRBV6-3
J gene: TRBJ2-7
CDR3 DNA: TGTGCCAGCACCCGGGACAGGGGGCACGAGCAGTACTTC
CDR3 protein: CASTRDRGHEQYF

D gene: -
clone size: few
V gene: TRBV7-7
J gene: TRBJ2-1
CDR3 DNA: TGTGCTAGCAGCCCCCGACTAGTTCCATCCTACAATGAGCAGTTCTTC
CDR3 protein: CASSPRLVPSYNEQFF

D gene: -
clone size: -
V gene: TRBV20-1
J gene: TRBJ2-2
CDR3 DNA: TGCAGTGCTAGAATGGGGGGGCAGAACACCGGGGAGCTGTTTTTT
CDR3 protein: CSARMGGQNTGELFF

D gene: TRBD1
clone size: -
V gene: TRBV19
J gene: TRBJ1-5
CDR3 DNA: TGTGCCAGTCGCTCACCGACAGGGATAAGGCATCAGCCCCAGCATTTT
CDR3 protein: CASRSPTGIRHQPQHF

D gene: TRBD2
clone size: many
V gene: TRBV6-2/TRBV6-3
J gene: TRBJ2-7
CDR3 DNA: TGTGCCAGCAGGCCCCTCCGTCTAGCGGGAGCCTACGAGCAGTACTTC
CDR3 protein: CASRPLRLAGAYEQYF

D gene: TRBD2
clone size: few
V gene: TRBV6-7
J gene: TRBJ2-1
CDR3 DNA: TGTGCCAGCCTTTCGAGGACTAGCGGGAGCCATGAGCAGTTCTTC
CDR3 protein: CASLSRTSGSHEQFF